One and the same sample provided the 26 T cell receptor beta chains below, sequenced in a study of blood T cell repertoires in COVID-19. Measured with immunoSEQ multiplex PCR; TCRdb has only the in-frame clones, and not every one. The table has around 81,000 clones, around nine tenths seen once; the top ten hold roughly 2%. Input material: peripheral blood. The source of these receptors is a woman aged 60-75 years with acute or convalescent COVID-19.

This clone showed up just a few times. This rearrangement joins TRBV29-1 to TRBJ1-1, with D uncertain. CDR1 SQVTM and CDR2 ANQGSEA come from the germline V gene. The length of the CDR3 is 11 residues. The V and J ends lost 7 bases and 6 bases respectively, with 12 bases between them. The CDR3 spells CSAARLSEAFF. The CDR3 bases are TGCAGCGCAGCGAGACTATCTGAAGCTTTCTTT. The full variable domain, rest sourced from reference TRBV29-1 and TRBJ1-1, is SAVISQKPSRDICQRGTSLTIQCQVDSQVTMMFWYRQQPGQSLTLIATANQGSEATYESGFVIDKFPISRPNLTFSTLTVSNMSPEDSSIYLCSAARLSEAFFGQGTRLTVV.

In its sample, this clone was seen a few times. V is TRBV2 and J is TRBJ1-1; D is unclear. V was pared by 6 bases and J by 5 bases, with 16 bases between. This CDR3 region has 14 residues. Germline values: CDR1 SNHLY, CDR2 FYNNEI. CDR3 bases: TGTGCCAGCAGACCAGTGATTAGGAGGACTGAAGCTTTCTTT. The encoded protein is CASRPVIRRTEAFF.

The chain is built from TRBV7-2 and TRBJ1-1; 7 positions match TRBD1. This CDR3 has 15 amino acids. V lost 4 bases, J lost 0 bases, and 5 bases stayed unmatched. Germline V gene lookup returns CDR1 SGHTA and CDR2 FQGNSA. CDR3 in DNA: TGTGCCAGCAGCTACGGGGGACAGATGAACACTGAAGCTTTCTTT. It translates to CASSYGGQMNTEAFF.

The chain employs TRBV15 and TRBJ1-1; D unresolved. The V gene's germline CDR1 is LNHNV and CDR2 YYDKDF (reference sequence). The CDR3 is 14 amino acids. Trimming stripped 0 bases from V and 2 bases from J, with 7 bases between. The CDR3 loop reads CATSRDLVNTEAFF. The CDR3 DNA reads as TGTGCCACCAGCAGAGATCTAGTAAACACTGAAGCTTTCTTT.

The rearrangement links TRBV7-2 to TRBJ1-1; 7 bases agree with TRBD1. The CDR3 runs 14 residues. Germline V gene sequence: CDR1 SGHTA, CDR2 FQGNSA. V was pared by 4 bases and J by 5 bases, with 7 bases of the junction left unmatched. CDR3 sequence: CASSSQGRRTEAFF. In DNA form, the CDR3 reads TGTGCCAGCAGCTCACAGGGGCGGAGAACTGAAGCTTTCTTT. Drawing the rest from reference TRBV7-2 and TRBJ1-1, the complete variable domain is GAGVSQSPSNKVTEKGKDVELRCDPISGHTALYWYRQSLGQGLEFLIYFQGNSAPDKSGLPSDRFSAERTGGSVSTLTIQRTQQEDSAVYLCASSSQGRRTEAFFGQGTRLTVV.

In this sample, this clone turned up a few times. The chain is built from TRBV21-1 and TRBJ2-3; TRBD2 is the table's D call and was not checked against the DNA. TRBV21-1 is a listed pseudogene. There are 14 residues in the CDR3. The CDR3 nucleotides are TGTGCCAGCCGACTAGCGAGAGGCACAGATACGCAGTATTTT. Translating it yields CASRLARGTDTQYF.

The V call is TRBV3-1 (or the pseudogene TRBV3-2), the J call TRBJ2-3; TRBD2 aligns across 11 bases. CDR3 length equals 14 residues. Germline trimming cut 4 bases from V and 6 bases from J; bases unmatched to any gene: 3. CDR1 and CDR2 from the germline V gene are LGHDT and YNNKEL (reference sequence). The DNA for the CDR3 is TGTGCCAGCAGCCGTAGCGGGGGGGCGGATACGCAGTATTTT. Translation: CASSRSGGADTQYF.

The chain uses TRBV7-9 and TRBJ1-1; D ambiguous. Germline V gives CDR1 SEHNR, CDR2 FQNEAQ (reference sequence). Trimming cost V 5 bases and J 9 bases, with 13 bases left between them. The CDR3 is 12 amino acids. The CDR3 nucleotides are TGTGCCAGCAGCCTACTGGAGGGCCAAGCTTTCTTT. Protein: CASSLLEGQAFF.

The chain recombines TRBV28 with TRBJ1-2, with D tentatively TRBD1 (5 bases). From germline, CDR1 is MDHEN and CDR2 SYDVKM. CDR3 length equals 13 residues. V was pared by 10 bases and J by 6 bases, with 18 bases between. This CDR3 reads CATARGTQNGYTF. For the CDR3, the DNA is TGTGCCACCGCACGGGGGACTCAGAATGGCTACACCTTC.

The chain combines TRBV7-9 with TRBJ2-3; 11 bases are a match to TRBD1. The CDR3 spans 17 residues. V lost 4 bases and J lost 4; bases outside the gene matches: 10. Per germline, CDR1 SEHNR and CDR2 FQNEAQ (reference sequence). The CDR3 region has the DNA TGTGCCAGCAGCTCATCACGGGACAGGGGGTCCCCAGATACGCAGTATTTT. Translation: CASSSSRDRGSPDTQYF.

CDR3: CASSLGQSYEQYF. In DNA, the CDR3 is TGTGCCAGCAGCTTAGGACAGAGCTACGAGCAGTACTTC. This chain uses TRBV11-3 with TRBJ2-7; tentatively, D is TRBD1 (5 bases). Trimming removed 1 base from V and 3 bases from J, with 7 bases in between. The germline CDR1 and CDR2 sequences are SGHNT and YENEEA. The CDR3 covers 13 residues.

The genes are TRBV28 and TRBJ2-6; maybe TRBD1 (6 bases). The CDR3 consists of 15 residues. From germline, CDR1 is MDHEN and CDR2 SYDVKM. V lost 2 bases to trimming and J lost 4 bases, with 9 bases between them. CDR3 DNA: TGTGCCAGCAGTTTAGGGGGCGCCGGGGCCAACGTCCTGACTTTC. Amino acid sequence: CASSLGGAGANVLTF.

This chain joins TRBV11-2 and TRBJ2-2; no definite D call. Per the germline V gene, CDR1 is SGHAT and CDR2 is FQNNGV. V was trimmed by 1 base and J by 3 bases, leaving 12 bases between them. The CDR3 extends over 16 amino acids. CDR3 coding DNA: TGTGCCAGCAGCTTAGTGTCAGAATTTGACACCGGGGAGCTGTTTTTT. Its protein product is CASSLVSEFDTGELFF.

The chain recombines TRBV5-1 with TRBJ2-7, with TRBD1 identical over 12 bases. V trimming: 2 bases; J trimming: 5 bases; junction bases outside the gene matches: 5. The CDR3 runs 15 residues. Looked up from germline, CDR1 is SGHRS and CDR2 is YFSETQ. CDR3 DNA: TGCGCCAGCAGCTTAGGGACAGGGGGCGTTGACGAGCAGTACTTC. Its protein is CASSLGTGGVDEQYF.

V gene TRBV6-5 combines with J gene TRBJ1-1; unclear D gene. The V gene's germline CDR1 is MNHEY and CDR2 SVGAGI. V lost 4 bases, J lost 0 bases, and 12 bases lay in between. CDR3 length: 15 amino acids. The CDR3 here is CASSSQDNLNTEAFF. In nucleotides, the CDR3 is TGTGCCAGCAGTTCCCAAGACAATCTGAACACTGAAGCTTTCTTT.

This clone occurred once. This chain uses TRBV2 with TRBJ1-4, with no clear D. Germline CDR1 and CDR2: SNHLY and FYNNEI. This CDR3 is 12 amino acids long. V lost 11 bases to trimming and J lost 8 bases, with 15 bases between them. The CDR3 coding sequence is TGTGCCGGATCGAAGGGAGGGGAAAAACTGTTTTTT. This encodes CAGSKGGEKLFF.

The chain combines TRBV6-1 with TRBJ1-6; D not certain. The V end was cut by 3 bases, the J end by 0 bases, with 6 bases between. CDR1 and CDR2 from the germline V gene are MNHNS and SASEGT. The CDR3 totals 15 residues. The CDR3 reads CASSDASSYNSPLHF. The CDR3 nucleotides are TGTGCCAGCAGTGACGCGAGCTCCTATAATTCACCCCTCCACTTT.

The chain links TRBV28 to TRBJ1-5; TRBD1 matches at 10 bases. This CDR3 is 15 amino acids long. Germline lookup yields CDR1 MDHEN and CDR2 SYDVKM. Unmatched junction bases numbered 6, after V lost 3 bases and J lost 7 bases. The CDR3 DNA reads TGTGCCAGCAGTTTGACAGGGGGCGCGGGACAGCCCCAGCATTTT. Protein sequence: CASSLTGGAGQPQHF.

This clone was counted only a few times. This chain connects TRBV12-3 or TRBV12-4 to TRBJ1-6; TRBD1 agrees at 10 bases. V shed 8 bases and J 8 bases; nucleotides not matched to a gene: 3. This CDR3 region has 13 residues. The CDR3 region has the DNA TGTGCCAGCCGGGACAGGGGTTATTCACCCCTCCACTTT. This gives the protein CASRDRGYSPLHF.

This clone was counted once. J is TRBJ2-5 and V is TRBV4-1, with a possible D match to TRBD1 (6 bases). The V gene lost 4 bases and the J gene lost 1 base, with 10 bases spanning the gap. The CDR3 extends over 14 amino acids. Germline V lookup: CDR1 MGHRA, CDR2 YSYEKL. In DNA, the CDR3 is TGCGCCAGCAGCCGAGGGACAAGCCAAGAGACCCAGTACTTC. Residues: CASSRGTSQETQYF.

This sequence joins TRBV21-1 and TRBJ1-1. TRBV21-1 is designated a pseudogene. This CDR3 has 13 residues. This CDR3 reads CASSKALHTGAFF. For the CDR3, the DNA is TGTGCCAGCAGCAAAGCGCTGCACACGGGAGCTTTCTTT.

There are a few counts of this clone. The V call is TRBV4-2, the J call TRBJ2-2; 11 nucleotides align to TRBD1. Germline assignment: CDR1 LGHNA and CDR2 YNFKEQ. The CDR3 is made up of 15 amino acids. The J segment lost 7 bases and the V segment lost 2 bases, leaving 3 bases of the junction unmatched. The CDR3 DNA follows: TGTGCCAGCAGCCAAAAGGGGACAGGGGGCGGGGAGCTGTTTTTT. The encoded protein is CASSQKGTGGGELFF.

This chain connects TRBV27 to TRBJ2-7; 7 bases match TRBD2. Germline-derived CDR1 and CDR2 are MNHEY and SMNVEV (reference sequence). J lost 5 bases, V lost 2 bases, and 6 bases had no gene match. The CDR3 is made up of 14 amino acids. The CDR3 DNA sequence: TGTGCCAGCAGTTTAAAAGGCGGGAGCCACGAGCAGTACTTC. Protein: CASSLKGGSHEQYF.

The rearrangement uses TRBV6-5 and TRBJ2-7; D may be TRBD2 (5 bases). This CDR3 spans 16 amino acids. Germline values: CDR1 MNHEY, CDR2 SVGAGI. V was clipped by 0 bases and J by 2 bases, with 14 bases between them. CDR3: CASSYSKLGIPYEQYF. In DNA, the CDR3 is TGTGCCAGCAGTTACTCGAAACTAGGAATCCCCTACGAGCAGTACTTC.

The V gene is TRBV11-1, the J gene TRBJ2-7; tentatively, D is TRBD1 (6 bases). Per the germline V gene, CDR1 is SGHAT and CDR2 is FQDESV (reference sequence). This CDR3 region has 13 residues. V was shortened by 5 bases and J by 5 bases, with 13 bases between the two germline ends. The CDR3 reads CASSQQGVHEQYF. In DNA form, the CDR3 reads TGTGCCAGCAGCCAACAGGGTGTCCACGAGCAGTACTTC. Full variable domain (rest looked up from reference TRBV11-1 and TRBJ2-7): EAEVAQSPRYKITEKSQAVAFWCDPISGHATLYWYRQILGQGPELLVQFQDESVVDDSQLPKDRFSAERLKGVDSTLKIQPAELGDSAMYLCASSQQGVHEQYFGPGTRLTVT.

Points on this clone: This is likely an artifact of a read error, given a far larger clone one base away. The CDR3 sequence is CASSQGGGEQYF. The CDR3 nucleotides read TGTGCCAGCAGCCAGGGAGGGGGGGAGCAGTACTTC. The rearrangement joins TRBV2 to TRBJ2-7, with D perhaps TRBD2 (7 bases). In germline, CDR1 is SNHLY, CDR2 FYNNEI. V was pared by 6 bases and J by 7 bases, with 13 bases between. CDR3 size: 12 residues.